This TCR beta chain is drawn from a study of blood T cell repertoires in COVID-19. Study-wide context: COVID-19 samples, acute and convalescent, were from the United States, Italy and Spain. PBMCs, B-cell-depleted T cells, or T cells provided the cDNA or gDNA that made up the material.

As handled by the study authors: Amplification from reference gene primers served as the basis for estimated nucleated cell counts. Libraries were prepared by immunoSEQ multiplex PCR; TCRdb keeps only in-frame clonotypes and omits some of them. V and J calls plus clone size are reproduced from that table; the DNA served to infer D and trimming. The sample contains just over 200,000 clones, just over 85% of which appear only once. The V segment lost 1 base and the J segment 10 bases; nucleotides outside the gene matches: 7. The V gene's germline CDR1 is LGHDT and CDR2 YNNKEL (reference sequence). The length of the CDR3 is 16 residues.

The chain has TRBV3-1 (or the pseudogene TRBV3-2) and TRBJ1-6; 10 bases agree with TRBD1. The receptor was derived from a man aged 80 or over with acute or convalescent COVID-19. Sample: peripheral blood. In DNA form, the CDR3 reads TGTGCCAGCAGCCAAGTAGGGGGACAGGGGAGCTCACCCCTCCACTTT. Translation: CASSQVGGQGSSPLHF.